The TCR beta chain described here comes from a study of blood T cell repertoires in COVID-19 (dated by TCRdb to 2020 to 2022). For the study in its entirety: Collaborator samples came from the United States, Italy and Spain and covered acute and convalescent phases of COVID-19. Samples came from the ongoing ImmuneRACE study (first 160 participants) plus 1,254 subjects from 6 global collaborators. Subjects who had been exposed to COVID-19, were actively infected with it, or had recovered from it provided the deeply sampled blood TCRbeta repertoires that made up the dataset. The material from the prospective study consisted of cDNA or gDNA derived from T cells, B-cell-depleted T cells, or PBMCs. A freely available public database, intended as a resource for researchers studying the immune response to SARS-CoV-2, is where the repertoires were released. HLA class I and class II types, where available, came from metadata supplied by the sample provider rather than from assay-based typing. A de-identified subject ID, COVID-19 status, age in years and sex were almost always included in the sample metadata.

The CDR3 holds 15 amino acids from the cysteine to the phenylalanine. Solely the CDR3 DNA is kept, with 45 bases framed from the first base. From the germline V gene, CDR1 is SGHDN and CDR2 is FVKESK. Trimming accounts for 4 bases at V and 8 bases at J, while the number of junction bases matched to no gene is 10. Comment on this clone: Its antigen has not been determined. Base qualities were left out, and no much larger clone turns up one base away.

The immunoSEQ Assay, a bias-controlled multiplex PCR, was used to amplify TCRbeta CDR3 regions from genomic DNA. In the original analysis: The number of nucleated cells in each sample was estimated from the amplification of reference gene primers within the assay. Sequence reads were collapsed and filtered to measure the absolute abundance of every unique TCRbeta CDR3 rearrangement. Productive Simpson clonality was computed per sample as the square root of Simpson's diversity index over productive rearrangements. The clones in this table, taken by TCRdb from immuneACCESS, are in-frame only. Not every clone is retained; where verified, under half of the shortfall comes from an unresolved V gene, and the cause of the rest is unknown. Clone size and V and J calls were adopted from that table, with D and trimming inferred from the DNA. The sample table records 70,000 or so clones; approximately 75% of these occur just once. The top ten clones comprise roughly 48% of the sample.

Results and caveats for the whole study, not just this receptor: The quantity of clinical and demographic metadata differed by source and by participant and was supplied without curation.

The collaborating institutions used their own protocols to collect whole blood in K2EDTA tubes. For TCRbeta analysis, collaborators shipped samples in one of three forms: frozen whole blood, isolated PBMCs, or DNA extracted from either of those sample types. The chain is assembled from TRBV14 and TRBJ1-4; 7 central bases correspond to TRBD1. The source of this sequence is a human donor in a cohort sampled during active COVID-19. Material for sequencing was peripheral blood. Read as DNA, the sequence is TGTGCCAGCAGCCCCCGGGCAGGGGGTCAGGAAAAACTGTTTTTT. Translated, it gives CASSPRAGGQEKLFF.